One sample yielded the 23 T cell receptor beta chains listed below, sequenced in a study. TCRdb redid the calling of the 5' RACE reads with MiXCR, one entry per CDR3 protein. Of about 54,000 distinct CDR3 sequences in the sample, over 15% were seen once. Sequencing used naive CD4+ T cells sorted from blood. The subset was: naive CD4+ T cells, CD4+CD45RA+CD25-. These receptors came from a female donor with breast cancer.

This clonotype was seen ten or more times. The gene calls are TRBV7-2 and TRBJ2-3; TRBD1 is a possible D gene (5 bases). The germline V gene has CDR1 SGHTA and CDR2 FQGNSA. V was pared by 4 bases and J by 6 bases, with 11 bases between. The CDR3 totals 13 residues. CDR3 sequence reads: CASSSQGPDTQYF. The CDR3 DNA reads as TGTGCCAGCAGCTCTCAGGGCCCTGATACGCAGTATTTT.

This clonotype was observed at least ten times. This rearrangement joins TRBV7-6 to TRBJ2-5; unclear D gene. The germline V gene has CDR1 SGHVS and CDR2 FNYEAQ. Trimming removed 0 bases from V and 4 bases from J, with 15 bases in between. This CDR3 is built from 16 residues. CDR3 region: CASSLAGSSLPETQYF. In DNA, the CDR3 is TGTGCCAGCAGCTTAGCCGGTTCATCTCTACCAGAGACCCAGTACTTC. Full variable domain (outside the CDR3, taken from reference TRBV7-6 and TRBJ2-5): GAGVSQSPRYKVTKRGQDVALRCDPISGHVSLYWYRQALGQGPEFLTYFNYEAQQDKSGLPNDRFSAERPEGSISTLTIQRTEQRDSAMYRCASSLAGSSLPETQYFGPGTRLLVL.

Regarding this clonotype: A read error may be the cause here, since a much bigger clone is one base away. The V gene is TRBV6-5, the J gene TRBJ1-1; D not resolved. The length of the CDR3 is 15 residues. Trimming stripped 6 bases from V and 4 bases from J, with 18 bases between. Per germline, CDR1 MNHEY and CDR2 SVGAGI. The CDR3 sequence is CASSRHGRMSTEAFF. The CDR3 DNA reads as TGTGCCAGCAGCCGCCACGGCAGGATGAGCACTGAAGCTTTCTTT.

Many counts were recorded for this clonotype. This chain uses TRBV7-2 with TRBJ1-5; unclear D gene. Germline V gene data show CDR1 as SGHTA and CDR2 as FQGNSA. V was cut by 6 bases and J by 2 bases, with 14 bases left in between. CDR3 size: 15 residues. DNA of the CDR3: TGTGCCAGCAGTCCCGTTATGGGAGGCAATCAGCCCCAGCATTTT. Its translation: CASSPVMGGNQPQHF.

This clonotype was recorded many times. The chain recombines TRBV7-2 with TRBJ2-7, with 8 bases lining up with TRBD2. The CDR3 spans 15 residues. Germline V gene lookup returns CDR1 SGHTA and CDR2 FQGNSA. V lost 5 bases and J lost 2; bases outside the gene matches: 8. Here the CDR3 DNA reads TGTGCCAGCAGCCTCCCGGGACTAGGGACCTACGAGCAGTACTTC. This gives the protein CASSLPGLGTYEQYF.

This clonotype was seen just once. The rearrangement links TRBV29-1 to TRBJ1-4; D call uncertain. CDR3 size: 12 residues. CDR1 SQVTM and CDR2 ANQGSEA come from the germline V gene. Trimming cost V 2 bases and J 7 bases, with 8 bases left between them. The CDR3 bases are TGCAGCGTTGAACACCGTGGTGAAAAACTGTTTTTT. This translates into CSVEHRGEKLFF.

In this sample, this clonotype turned up many times. The rearrangement links TRBV20-1 to TRBJ2-3; D may match TRBD1 or TRBD2 (5 bases each). Germline V gives CDR1 DFQATT, CDR2 SNEGSKA (reference sequence). The CDR3 runs to 14 residues. V was shortened by 2 bases and J by 1 base, with 10 bases between the two germline ends. CDR3 residues: CSARWGSGTDTQYF. The CDR3 DNA reads as TGCAGTGCTAGATGGGGGTCGGGCACAGATACGCAGTATTTT.

About this clonotype itself: Given a much more abundant clone one base away, this may be a read error. V usage is TRBV6-5 and J usage is TRBJ2-2, with TRBD2 as a possible D gene (6 bases). The germline V gene encodes CDR1 MNHEY and CDR2 SVGAGI. The V end lost 10 bases, the J end lost 5 bases, and 23 bases lay between the germline ends. This CDR3 comprises 16 residues. CDR3: CATYRTSRLETGELFF. CDR3 DNA sequence: TGTGCCACCTACCGTACTAGCAGGCTGGAGACCGGGGAGCTGTTTTTT.

Comments on this clonotype: At one end, the junction sequence differs from germline, possibly due to a read error. The gene calls are TRBV5-1 and TRBJ2-3, with TRBD1 matching 8 bases. This CDR3 region has 15 residues. Germline V gene lookup returns CDR1 SGHRS and CDR2 YFSETQ. CDR3 DNA sequence: TGCGCCAGCAGCTTCCAAGGACAGGGCACAGGTACGCAGTATTTT. Its protein product is CASSFQGQGTGTQYF.

This CDR3 is CASSGATGKNEKLFF. For the CDR3, the DNA is TGTGCCAGCAGCGGGGCGACAGGGAAGAATGAAAAACTGTTTTTT. The chain is built from TRBV9 and TRBJ1-4, with 7 bases aligning to TRBD1. Losses at the gene ends were 3 bases for V and 5 bases for J; bases not matched to a gene: 7. The V gene's germline CDR1 is SGDLS and CDR2 YYNGEE. The CDR3 has 15 amino acids.

This clonotype occurred once. A much larger clonotype is one base distant, so this may be a read error. This chain connects TRBV7-2 to TRBJ2-7; D is possibly TRBD1 (6 bases). Germline V lookup: CDR1 SGHTA, CDR2 FQGNSA. Trimming removed 9 bases from V and 2 bases from J, with 17 bases in between. CDR3 length: 14 amino acids. The CDR3 is CARSLEQGTYEQYF. The CDR3 nucleotides are TGTGCCAGAAGCCTCGAACAGGGTACCTACGAGCAGTACTTC.

V usage is TRBV7-2 and J usage is TRBJ2-5; the D gene is possibly TRBD2 (5 bases). Germline CDR1 SGHTA, CDR2 FQGNSA. CDR3 size: 15 residues. Deletions cut 2 bases from V and 5 bases from J, with 15 bases between. This CDR3 is CASSLQITSEETQYF. The CDR3 coding sequence is TGTGCCAGCAGCTTACAGATTACTAGTGAGGAGACCCAGTACTTC. The full variable domain, completed using reference TRBV7-2 and TRBJ2-5, is GAGVSQSPSNKVTEKGKDVELRCDPISGHTALYWYRQSLGQGLEFLIYFQGNSAPDKSGLPSDRFSAERTGGSVSTLTIQRTQQEDSAVYLCASSLQITSEETQYFGPGTRLLVL.

The chain employs TRBV20-1 and TRBJ2-7; 11 bases agree with TRBD2. The CDR3 has 14 residues. Germline CDR1 DFQATT, CDR2 SNEGSKA (reference sequence). J lost 7 bases, V lost 8 bases, and 13 bases had no gene match. The CDR3 DNA follows: TGCAGTACGATGACTAGCGGGAACCCGAGGGAGCAGTACTTC. Translation gives CSTMTSGNPREQYF.

Only a few counts were recorded for this clonotype. The chain's CDR3 is CATRGRVNTEAFF. CDR3 nucleotide sequence: TGTGCCACCAGGGGGAGGGTGAACACTGAAGCTTTCTTT. V and J are TRBV24-1 and TRBJ1-1; no definite D call. Trimming cost V 7 bases and J 0 bases, with 8 bases left between them. This CDR3 has 13 residues. In germline, CDR1 is KGHDR, CDR2 SFDVKD.

Concerning this clonotype itself: A much more abundant neighbour one base away suggests this may be a read error. V gene TRBV6-5 combines with J gene TRBJ2-6, with a tentative D call TRBD1 (5 bases). This CDR3 is built from 17 residues. Germline CDR1 reads MNHEY; CDR2 reads SVGAGI. This CDR3 reads CASSYFNGASGADVLTF. DNA for the CDR3: TGTGCCAGCAGTTACTTTAACGGTGCCTCTGGGGCCGACGTCCTGACTTTC.

In regard to this clonotype: One junction end does not reproduce the germline sequence, and a read error may be involved. This chain uses TRBV9 with TRBJ2-1; TRBD2 might be the D (6 bases). The germline V gene encodes CDR1 SGDLS and CDR2 YYNGEE. The length of the CDR3 is 14 residues. CDR3 nucleotides: TGTGCAAGCAGCGTAAATCTAGCGTCCGTTGAGCAGTTCTTC. Translation: CASSVNLASVEQFF.

This clonotype came up many times. The chain recombines TRBV7-9 with TRBJ2-7; 7 nucleotides match TRBD1. This CDR3 has 14 amino acids. Germline CDR1 SEHNR, CDR2 FQNEAQ (reference sequence). With V trimmed by 5 bases and J by 5 bases, 9 bases remained unmatched. The CDR3 spells CASSVHRDRDEQYF. As DNA, the CDR3 is TGTGCCAGCAGCGTCCACCGGGACAGAGACGAGCAGTACTTC. Looking up the rest from reference TRBV7-9 and TRBJ2-7 gives the full variable domain: DTGVSQNPRHKITKRGQNVTFRCDPISEHNRLYWYRQTLGQGPEFLTYFQNEAQLEKSRLLSDRFSAERPKGSFSTLEIQRTEQGDSAMYLCASSVHRDRDEQYFGPGTRLTVT.

This clonotype showed up just a few times. V is TRBV19 and J is TRBJ2-7; D tentatively reads TRBD1 or TRBD2 (5 bases each). Trimming removed 6 bases at V and 5 bases at J, with 17 bases between. The germline CDR1 and CDR2 sequences are LNHDA and SQIVND (reference sequence). The CDR3 runs to 14 residues. The CDR3 reads CASSPRGRGDEQYF. In DNA form, the CDR3 reads TGTGCCAGTAGCCCCCGGGGAAGGGGAGACGAGCAGTACTTC.

The rearrangement links TRBV28 to TRBJ2-7, with TRBD2 as a possible D gene (6 bases). Between the trimmed V and J ends, which lost 5 bases and 1 base, there was a span of 12 bases. The CDR3 spans 14 residues. Germline lookup yields CDR1 MDHEN and CDR2 SYDVKM. The CDR3 is CASSTRGGSYEQYF. The CDR3 DNA follows: TGTGCCAGCAGTACGAGGGGAGGTTCCTACGAGCAGTACTTC.

This clonotype was counted only a few times. The chain links TRBV5-1 to TRBJ2-2; D might be TRBD1 or TRBD2, each matching 5 bases. The CDR3 covers 17 residues. Trimming cost V 4 bases and J 5 bases, with 21 bases left between them. Germline CDR1 reads SGHRS; CDR2 reads YFSETQ. The CDR3 spells CASSLDPGTAKTGELFF. In DNA, the CDR3 is TGCGCCAGCAGCCTAGACCCCGGGACGGCCAAGACCGGGGAGCTGTTTTTT.

To note about this clonotype: The junction does not match germline at one end; this may be a read error. The chain has TRBV5-6 and TRBJ1-3; 8 nucleotides line up with TRBD1. Germline V gene sequence: CDR1 SGHDT, CDR2 YYEEEE. This CDR3 is built from 13 residues. CDR3 coding DNA: TGTACCAGCAGCTGGACAGGGGGAAACACCATATATTTT. Translated: CTSSWTGGNTIYF. Using reference TRBV5-6 and TRBJ1-3 for the parts outside the CDR3, the full variable domain is DAGVTQSPTHLIKTRGQQVTLRCSPKSGHDTVSWYQQALGQGPQFIFQYYEEEERQRGNFPDRFSGHQFPNYSSELNVNALLLGDSALYLCTSSWTGGNTIYFGEGSWLTVV.

The chain carries TRBV29-1 and TRBJ1-1; D gene uncertain. With 2 bases removed from V and 5 bases from J, the gap between germline ends came to 12 bases. The CDR3 spans 13 residues. CDR1 is SQVTM, CDR2 ANQGSEA, per germline. CDR3 coding DNA: TGCAGCGTTGAAAACCGCGGAGGGACTGAAGCTTTCTTT. Protein: CSVENRGGTEAFF.

The chain employs TRBV9 and TRBJ2-3; TRBD1 matches at 7 bases. The ends lost 3 bases at V and 11 bases at J; junction bases unmatched: 6. CDR3 length: 12 amino acids. CDR1 is SGDLS, CDR2 YYNGEE, per germline. This CDR3 is CASSARGLRQYF. The CDR3 DNA sequence: TGTGCCAGCAGCGCCAGGGGGTTAAGGCAGTATTTT.